This T cell receptor (beta chain) was retrieved from a study of blood T cell repertoires in COVID-19. Background on the study: Acute-phase and convalescent COVID-19 samples originated in the United States, Italy and Spain.

Germline V gene sequence: CDR1 SNHLY, CDR2 FYNNEI. CDR3 length: 17 residues. V shed 4 bases and J 7 bases; nucleotides not matched to a gene: 13. Only in-frame clones appear in the TCRdb table, and some are missing; sequencing was by immunoSEQ multiplex PCR. Of about 130,000 clones in the sample, roughly 90% were seen once. This sequence joins TRBV2 and TRBJ2-2, with 9 bases lining up with TRBD1. Material: PBMCs or T cells enriched from blood (not recorded which). The TCR originated in a man aged 50-59 years who had recovered from COVID-19. CDR3 sequence (DNA): TGTGCCAGCAGTGTGGGACAGGGAAATGCCAATCGCGGGGAGCTGTTTTTT. Translated: CASSVGQGNANRGELFF.